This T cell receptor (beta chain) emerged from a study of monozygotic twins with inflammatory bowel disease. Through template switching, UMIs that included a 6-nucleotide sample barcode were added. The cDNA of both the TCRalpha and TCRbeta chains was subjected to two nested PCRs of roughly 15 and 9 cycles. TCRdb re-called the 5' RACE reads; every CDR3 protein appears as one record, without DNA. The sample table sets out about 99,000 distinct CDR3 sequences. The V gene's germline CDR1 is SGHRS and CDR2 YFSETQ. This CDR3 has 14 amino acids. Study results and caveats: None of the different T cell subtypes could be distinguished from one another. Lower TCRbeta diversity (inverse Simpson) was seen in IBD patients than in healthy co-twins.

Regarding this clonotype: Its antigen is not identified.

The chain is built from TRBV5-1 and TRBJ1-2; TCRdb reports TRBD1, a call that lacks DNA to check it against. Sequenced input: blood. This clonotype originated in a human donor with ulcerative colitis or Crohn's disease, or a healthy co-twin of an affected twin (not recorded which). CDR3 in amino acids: CASSAGQRDYGYTF.